One sample yielded the 29 T cell receptor beta chains listed below, sequenced in a study of PD-1 blockade in classical Hodgkin lymphoma. Clones were sequenced by immunoSEQ multiplex PCR, and TCRdb holds only the in-frame ones, with some missing. The sample includes some 60,000 clones, over 75% of them seen just once. Brentuximab vedotin exposure varied, and every patient relapsed after autologous stem cell transplantation. Specimen: peripheral blood mononuclear cells (PBMCs), collected at baseline. The source of these receptors is a human donor with classical Hodgkin lymphoma.

The rearrangement joins TRBV9 to TRBJ2-7; no firm D call. V was clipped by 0 bases and J by 4 bases, with 11 bases between them. The CDR3 is 14 residues long. CDR1 and CDR2 (germline): SGDLS, YYNGEE. As DNA, the CDR3 is TGTGCCAGCAGCGTAGGTACGTTACCTTACGAGCAGTACTTC. As protein: CASSVGTLPYEQYF.

CDR3 region: CASSPVPSYEQYF. The CDR3 DNA is TGTGCCAGCTCACCGGTCCCTTCCTACGAGCAGTACTTC. This rearrangement joins TRBV18 to TRBJ2-7; D is undetermined. The CDR3 is 13 amino acids. Germline-derived CDR1 and CDR2 are KGHSH and LQKENI. Trimming cost V 3 bases and J 1 base, with 7 bases left between them.

The chain recombines TRBV6-1 with TRBJ2-4; a weak D match, TRBD1 (6 bases). Germline loops: CDR1 MNHNS, CDR2 SASEGT. The V gene lost 4 bases and the J gene lost 8 bases, with 21 bases spanning the gap. This CDR3 comprises 16 residues. CDR3 amino acids: CASSGTLQGNGDIQYF. DNA for the CDR3: TGTGCCAGCAGTGGTACCCTACAGGGAAATGGGGACATTCAGTACTTC.

The chain carries TRBV5-1 and TRBJ2-3; possible D gene TRBD1, 6 bases. With 4 bases removed from V and 5 bases from J, the gap between germline ends came to 14 bases. CDR3 length: 14 amino acids. CDR1 is SGHRS, CDR2 YFSETQ, per germline. The CDR3 is CASSEYRVGDTQYF. Written as DNA, the CDR3 is TGCGCCAGCAGCGAATACAGGGTGGGAGATACGCAGTATTTT. Looking up the rest from reference TRBV5-1 and TRBJ2-3 gives the full variable domain: KAGVTQTPRYLIKTRGQQVTLSCSPISGHRSVSWYQQTPGQGLQFLFEYFSETQRNKGNFPGRFSGRQFSNSRSEMNVSTLELGDSALYLCASSEYRVGDTQYFGPGTRLTVL.

The gene calls are TRBV6-5 and TRBJ1-4; maybe TRBD1 (6 bases). Germline V CDR1 and CDR2: MNHEY, SVGAGI. Trimming shortened V by 7 bases and J by 8 bases, and 20 bases separated the two germline ends. The CDR3 spans 15 residues. The CDR3 is CASKWNLRDKEKLFF. The CDR3 DNA is TGTGCCAGCAAATGGAATCTCCGGGACAAAGAAAAACTGTTTTTT.

The chain carries TRBV29-1 and TRBJ2-3; 9 nucleotides agree with TRBD2. The V gene's germline CDR1 is SQVTM and CDR2 ANQGSEA. The CDR3 extends over 14 amino acids. With 4 bases clipped from V and 4 bases from J, the junction kept 6 bases outside the gene matches. The CDR3 DNA follows: TGCAGCGTTGGAACCGGGACTAGCTCAGATACGCAGTATTTT. It yields the protein CSVGTGTSSDTQYF.

The gene calls are TRBV15 and TRBJ2-3; maybe TRBD2 (5 bases). The germline V gene has CDR1 LNHNV and CDR2 YYDKDF (reference sequence). This CDR3 has 13 amino acids. Deletions cut 3 bases from V and 7 bases from J, with 11 bases between. CDR3 loop: CATSRDFPNTQYF. CDR3 nucleotides: TGTGCCACCAGCAGGGACTTCCCCAATACGCAGTATTTT.

This clone was observed a handful of times. CDR3 sequence (DNA): TGTGCCAGCAGCCTATCTGGCAGCGAAGCTTTCTTT. Translated, it gives CASSLSGSEAFF. The chain links TRBV11-2 to TRBJ1-1, with D hard to call. This CDR3 is 12 amino acids long. CDR1 and CDR2 from the germline V gene are SGHAT and FQNNGV. V shed 5 bases and J shed 8 bases, with 12 bases lying between them. Full variable domain (rest looked up from reference TRBV11-2 and TRBJ1-1): EAGVAQSPRYKIIEKRQSVAFWCNPISGHATLYWYQQILGQGPKLLIQFQNNGVVDDSQLPKDRFSAERLKGVDSTLKIQPAKLEDSAVYLCASSLSGSEAFFGQGTRLTVV.

The rearrangement joins TRBV30 to TRBJ2-1, with D possibly TRBD2 on 6 matching bases. The CDR3 is made up of 16 amino acids. Germline V CDR1 and CDR2: GTSNPN, SVGIG (reference sequence). Deletions cut 0 bases from V and 1 base from J, with 13 bases between. The CDR3 DNA is TGTGCCTGGAGTGTAAAACTAGCTCCTTCCTACAATGAGCAGTTCTTC. Amino acids: CAWSVKLAPSYNEQFF.

This sequence joins TRBV2 and TRBJ1-5; no firm D call. The germline gives CDR1 SNHLY, CDR2 FYNNEI. The V end lost 2 bases, the J end lost 9 bases, and 8 bases lay between the germline ends. The CDR3 is 12 residues long. The CDR3: CASSEFGRPQHF. As DNA, the CDR3 is TGTGCCAGCAGTGAATTCGGACGGCCCCAGCATTTT. Together with reference TRBV2 and TRBJ1-5, the CDR3 gives the full variable domain: EPEVTQTPSHQVTQMGQEVILRCVPISNHLYFYWYRQILGQKVEFLVSFYNNEISEKSEIFDDQFSVERPDGSNFTLKIRSTKLEDSAMYFCASSEFGRPQHFGDGTRLSIL.

The rearrangement links TRBV30 to TRBJ2-7; 8 bases agree with TRBD2. Germline V gene sequence: CDR1 GTSNPN, CDR2 SVGIG (reference sequence). The V segment lost 1 base and the J segment 4 bases; nucleotides outside the gene matches: 3. The CDR3 has 13 residues. DNA of the CDR3: TGTGCCTGGAGTGCGGGGGGGGCATACGAGCAGTACTTC. Translated, it gives CAWSAGGAYEQYF. The complete variable domain, with remaining parts taken from reference TRBV30 and TRBJ2-7, reads SQTIHQWPATLVQPVGSPLSLECTVEGTSNPNLYWYRQAAGRGLQLLFYSVGIGQISSEVPQNLSASRPQDRQFILSSKKLLLSDSGFYLCAWSAGGAYEQYFGPGTRLTVT.

The chain recombines TRBV6-1 with TRBJ2-3, with TRBD2 matching 10 bases. Trimming took 4 bases from V and 2 from J; bases not matched to a gene: 6. Germline loops: CDR1 MNHNS, CDR2 SASEGT. There are 16 residues in the CDR3. CDR3 DNA: TGTGCCAGCAGTGCGATTAGCGGGGGGTTCACAGATACGCAGTATTTT. As protein: CASSAISGGFTDTQYF.

The chain has TRBV30 and TRBJ2-7; D not certain. Germline values: CDR1 GTSNPN, CDR2 SVGIG (reference sequence). Trimming stripped 0 bases from V and 6 bases from J, with 9 bases between. This CDR3 spans 12 amino acids. CDR3: CAWSVHKAEQYF. The CDR3 DNA reads TGTGCCTGGAGTGTACACAAGGCCGAGCAGTACTTC.

The CDR3 DNA follows: TGCGCCAGCAGCTCCGGGACTGGACGGGAAAAACTGTTTTTT. As protein: CASSSGTGREKLFF. The genes are TRBV5-1 and TRBJ1-4, with D perhaps matching TRBD1 (5 bases). CDR1 and CDR2 (germline): SGHRS, YFSETQ. This CDR3 has 14 amino acids. V was shortened by 3 bases and J by 8 bases, with 14 bases between the two germline ends. Together with reference TRBV5-1 and TRBJ1-4, the CDR3 gives the full variable domain: KAGVTQTPRYLIKTRGQQVTLSCSPISGHRSVSWYQQTPGQGLQFLFEYFSETQRNKGNFPGRFSGRQFSNSRSEMNVSTLELGDSALYLCASSSGTGREKLFFGSGTQLSVL.

The V and J genes are TRBV7-6 and TRBJ2-3; TRBD2 matches 8 bases. The CDR3 runs 16 residues. V was pared by 1 base and J by 0 bases, with 3 bases of the junction left unmatched. CDR1 and CDR2 from the germline V gene are SGHVS and FNYEAQ. DNA for the CDR3: TGTGCCAGCAGCTTAGAACCTAGCGGGAGCACAGATACGCAGTATTTT. This gives the protein CASSLEPSGSTDTQYF.

The V gene is TRBV7-6, the J gene TRBJ2-7, with D possibly TRBD2 on 5 matching bases. CDR1 is SGHVS, CDR2 FNYEAQ, per germline. The ends were cut back, 5 bases at V and 1 base at J, with 9 bases in the middle. The CDR3 length is 13 residues. The CDR3 nucleotides are TGTGCCAGCAGCCCCCCGGGGTCCTACGAGCAGTACTTC. Amino acids: CASSPPGSYEQYF.

V gene TRBV5-6 combines with J gene TRBJ1-5; D is unclear. Trimming removed 2 bases from V and 6 bases from J, with 6 bases in between. There are 12 residues in the CDR3. Germline V CDR1 and CDR2: SGHDT, YYEEEE. The CDR3 coding sequence is TGTGCCAGCAGCTTCCTGGGTCAGCCCCAGCATTTT. Protein sequence: CASSFLGQPQHF.

This rearrangement joins TRBV19 to TRBJ2-7; no definite D call. The CDR3 extends over 14 amino acids. Germline V gene lookup returns CDR1 LNHDA and CDR2 SQIVND (reference sequence). V dropped 7 bases and J dropped 3 bases, with 16 bases sitting between them. The CDR3 coding sequence is TGTGCCAGTACCCCGTCCCCGGGCGTCTACGAGCAGTACTTC. This sequence encodes CASTPSPGVYEQYF.

This clone was detected once. The chain couples TRBV2 to TRBJ2-1, with TRBD2 matching over 10 bases. The germline gives CDR1 SNHLY, CDR2 FYNNEI. The CDR3 is 17 residues long. Trimming at V came to 9 bases and at J to 6 bases, leaving 17 bases not matched to a gene. CDR3 sequence (DNA): TGTGCCAGAGTAGGTCGACTAGCGGGCTCCGTCACCAATGAGCAGTTCTTC. Translation gives CARVGRLAGSVTNEQFF. Based on the CDR3 plus reference TRBV2 and TRBJ2-1, the full variable domain is EPEVTQTPSHQVTQMGQEVILRCVPISNHLYFYWYRQILGQKVEFLVSFYNNEISEKSEIFDDQFSVERPDGSNFTLKIRSTKLEDSAMYFCARVGRLAGSVTNEQFFGPGTRLTVL.

The chain uses TRBV2 and TRBJ2-7; unclear D gene. This CDR3 has 12 residues. CDR1 is SNHLY and CDR2 is FYNNEI in the germline V gene. The germline V and J ends were trimmed by 3 bases and 7 bases, with 10 bases remaining between them. The CDR3 region is CASSDSFSEQYF. In nucleotides, the CDR3 is TGTGCCAGCAGTGATTCCTTTTCAGAGCAGTACTTC. Complete variable domain (other parts from reference TRBV2 and TRBJ2-7): EPEVTQTPSHQVTQMGQEVILRCVPISNHLYFYWYRQILGQKVEFLVSFYNNEISEKSEIFDDQFSVERPDGSNFTLKIRSTKLEDSAMYFCASSDSFSEQYFGPGTRLTVT.

This chain joins TRBV11-2 and TRBJ1-4, with D unclear. Trimming left V 4 bases short and J 5 bases short, with 14 bases between. The CDR3 has 15 residues. From germline, CDR1 is SGHAT and CDR2 FQNNGV. The CDR3 region has the DNA TGTGCCAGCAGCTCCCTAGCGGTGGGAAATGAAAAACTGTTTTTT. This encodes CASSSLAVGNEKLFF.

The V and J genes are TRBV28 and TRBJ1-2, with a weak D call TRBD1 (5 bases). The CDR3 totals 15 residues. V was cut by 7 bases and J by 3 bases, with 18 bases left in between. CDR1 is MDHEN and CDR2 is SYDVKM in the germline V gene. CDR3 nucleotide sequence: TGTGCCAGCACAGGGACCGACCCGGGTTACTATGGCTACACCTTC. Its protein product is CASTGTDPGYYGYTF.

The chain carries TRBV19 and TRBJ2-1; D is possibly TRBD2 (6 bases). The CDR3 runs 13 residues. CDR1 LNHDA and CDR2 SQIVND come from the germline V gene (reference sequence). The V gene lost 9 bases and the J gene lost 0 bases, with 9 bases spanning the gap. This CDR3 reads CASGTHSYNEQFF. The DNA of the CDR3 is TGTGCCAGCGGGACTCACTCCTACAATGAGCAGTTCTTC.

The chain couples TRBV29-1 to TRBJ2-2, with a weak D call TRBD1 (6 bases). CDR1 SQVTM and CDR2 ANQGSEA come from the germline V gene. V gave up 6 bases and J gave up 0 bases, with 11 bases separating them. This CDR3 is 14 amino acids long. The DNA for the CDR3 is TGCAGCGTAACGGGGACAACGAACACCGGGGAGCTGTTTTTT. Amino acid sequence: CSVTGTTNTGELFF.

This chain links TRBV5-4 with TRBJ2-5; 7 bases align to TRBD1. The V gene's germline CDR1 is SGHNT and CDR2 YYREEE (reference sequence). This CDR3 comprises 15 residues. V was pared by 2 bases and J by 5 bases, with 9 bases of the junction left unmatched. The CDR3 DNA is TGTGCCAGCAGCTTTCGTAACAGGGGTGGGGAGACCCAGTACTTC. Protein: CASSFRNRGGETQYF.

CDR3 in amino acids: CASRSWGGPDTEAFF. CDR3 DNA sequence: TGTGCCAGCAGATCGTGGGGGGGGCCGGACACTGAAGCTTTCTTT. This rearrangement joins TRBV2 to TRBJ1-1, with D tentatively TRBD1 (6 bases). V was clipped by 6 bases and J by 3 bases, with 17 bases between them. Germline lookup yields CDR1 SNHLY and CDR2 FYNNEI. CDR3 size: 15 residues.

This clone was recorded a few times. The V and J genes are TRBV11-3 and TRBJ1-1, with a tentative D call TRBD1 (5 bases). The CDR3 has 15 amino acids. Trimming shortened V by 6 bases and J by 3 bases, and 17 bases separated the two germline ends. The V gene's germline CDR1 is SGHNT and CDR2 YENEEA. In DNA, the CDR3 is TGTGCCAGCAGGACGGGGTTCAGGGAGGACACTGAAGCTTTCTTT. It codes for CASRTGFREDTEAFF. Filled out from reference TRBV11-3 and TRBJ1-1, the complete variable domain reads EAGVVQSPRYKIIEKKQPVAFWCNPISGHNTLYWYLQNLGQGPELLIRYENEEAVDDSQLPKDRFSAERLKGVDSTLKIQPAELGDSAVYLCASRTGFREDTEAFFGQGTRLTVV.

The chain employs TRBV5-1 and TRBJ1-1; 9 nucleotides agree with TRBD1. Germline values: CDR1 SGHRS, CDR2 YFSETQ. There are 17 residues in the CDR3. V shed 5 bases, J shed 0 bases, and the junction held 11 bases outside the gene matches. The CDR3 is CASSTGQGLKVNTEAFF. CDR3 DNA: TGCGCCAGCAGTACCGGACAGGGGTTAAAGGTGAACACTGAAGCTTTCTTT.

The chain combines TRBV11-2 with TRBJ2-7, with unresolved D. Trimming pared 0 bases from V and 0 bases from J, leaving 6 bases between. CDR3 size: 14 residues. Germline loops: CDR1 SGHAT, CDR2 FQNNGV. CDR3 region: CASSLDLSSYEQYF. The DNA of the CDR3 is TGTGCCAGCAGCTTAGACCTTAGCTCCTACGAGCAGTACTTC.